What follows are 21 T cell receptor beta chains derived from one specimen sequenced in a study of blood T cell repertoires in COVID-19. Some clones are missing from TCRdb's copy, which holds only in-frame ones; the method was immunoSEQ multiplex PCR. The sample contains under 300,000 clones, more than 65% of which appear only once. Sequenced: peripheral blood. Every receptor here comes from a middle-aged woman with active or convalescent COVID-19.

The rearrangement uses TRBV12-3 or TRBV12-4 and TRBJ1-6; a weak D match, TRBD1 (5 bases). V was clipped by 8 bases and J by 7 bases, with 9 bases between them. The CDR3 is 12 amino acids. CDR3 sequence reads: CASGQGNSPLHF. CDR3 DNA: TGTGCCAGCGGTCAGGGAAATTCACCCCTCCACTTT.

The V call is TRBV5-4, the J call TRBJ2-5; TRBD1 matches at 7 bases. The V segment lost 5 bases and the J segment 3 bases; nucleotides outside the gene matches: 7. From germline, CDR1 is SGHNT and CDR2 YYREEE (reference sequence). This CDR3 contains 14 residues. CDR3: CASRRQTGEETQYF. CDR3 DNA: TGTGCCAGCAGACGGCAAACAGGGGAAGAGACCCAGTACTTC.

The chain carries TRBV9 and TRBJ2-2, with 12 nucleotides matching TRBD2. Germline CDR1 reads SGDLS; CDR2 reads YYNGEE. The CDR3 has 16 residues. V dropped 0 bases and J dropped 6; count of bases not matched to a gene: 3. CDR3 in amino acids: CASSVASGGAPGELFF. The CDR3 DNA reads TGTGCCAGCAGCGTAGCTAGCGGGGGGGCCCCCGGGGAGCTGTTTTTT.

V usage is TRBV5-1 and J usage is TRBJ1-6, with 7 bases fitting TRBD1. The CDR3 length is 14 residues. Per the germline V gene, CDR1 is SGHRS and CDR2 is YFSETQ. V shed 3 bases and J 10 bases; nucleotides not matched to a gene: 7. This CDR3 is CASSSTGIRSPLHF. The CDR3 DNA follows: TGCGCCAGCAGCTCGACAGGGATTAGATCACCCCTCCACTTT.

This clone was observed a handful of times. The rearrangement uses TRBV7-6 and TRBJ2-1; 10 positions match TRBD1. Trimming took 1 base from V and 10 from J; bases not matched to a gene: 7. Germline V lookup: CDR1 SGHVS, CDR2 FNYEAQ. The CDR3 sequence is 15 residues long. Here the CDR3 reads CASSLDRTGGREQFF. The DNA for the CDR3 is TGTGCCAGCAGCTTAGATAGGACAGGGGGGCGCGAGCAGTTCTTC.

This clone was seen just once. The DNA for the CDR3 is TGTGCCAGCAGCCGACAGGCACTAGCGGGGCGTTACAATGAGCAGTTCTTC. Its translation: CASSRQALAGRYNEQFF. The chain has TRBV6-6 and TRBJ2-1; 10 bases align to TRBD2. The germline V gene has CDR1 MNHNY and CDR2 SVGAGI (reference sequence). The ends lost 6 bases at V and 4 bases at J; junction bases unmatched: 12. This CDR3 contains 17 residues.

For the CDR3, the DNA is TGTGCCAGCAGCCTACAGGGCTCAGATACGCAGTATTTT. It translates to CASSLQGSDTQYF. The chain employs TRBV7-6 and TRBJ2-3; D is possibly TRBD1 (6 bases). This CDR3 is built from 13 residues. The germline gives CDR1 SGHVS, CDR2 FNYEAQ. Trimming removed 5 bases from V and 4 bases from J, with 10 bases in between.

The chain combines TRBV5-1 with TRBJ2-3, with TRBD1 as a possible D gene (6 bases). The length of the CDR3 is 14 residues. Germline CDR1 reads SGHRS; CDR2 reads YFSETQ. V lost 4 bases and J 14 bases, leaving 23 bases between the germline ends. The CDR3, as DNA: TGCGCCAGCAGCCGGGGAGACAGGACCCGTGCCCCGTATTTT. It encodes CASSRGDRTRAPYF.

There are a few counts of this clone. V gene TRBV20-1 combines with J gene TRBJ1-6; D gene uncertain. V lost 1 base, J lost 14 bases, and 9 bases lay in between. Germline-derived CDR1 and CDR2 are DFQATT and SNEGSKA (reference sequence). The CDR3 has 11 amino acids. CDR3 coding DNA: TGCAGTGCTAGAGGGCCAGACACCCTCCACTTT. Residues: CSARGPDTLHF.

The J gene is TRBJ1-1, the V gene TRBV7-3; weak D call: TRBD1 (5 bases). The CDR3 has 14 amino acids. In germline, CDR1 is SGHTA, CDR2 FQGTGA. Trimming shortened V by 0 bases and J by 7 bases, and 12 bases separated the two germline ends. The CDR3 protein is CASSLTGREGEAFF. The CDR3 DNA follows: TGTGCCAGCAGCTTAACGGGCAGGGAGGGTGAAGCTTTCTTT.

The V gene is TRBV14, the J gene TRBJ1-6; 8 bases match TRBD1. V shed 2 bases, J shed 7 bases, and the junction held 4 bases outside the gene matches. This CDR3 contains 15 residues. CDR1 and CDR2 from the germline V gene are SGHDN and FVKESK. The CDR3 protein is CASSQNYRGNSPLHF. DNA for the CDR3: TGTGCCAGCAGCCAAAATTACAGGGGGAATTCACCCCTCCACTTT. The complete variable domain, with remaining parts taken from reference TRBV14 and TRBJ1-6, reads EAGVTQFPSHSVIEKGQTVTLRCDPISGHDNLYWYRRVMGKEIKFLLHFVKESKQDESGMPNNRFLAERTGGTYSTLKVQPAELEDSGVYFCASSQNYRGNSPLHFGNGTRLTVT.

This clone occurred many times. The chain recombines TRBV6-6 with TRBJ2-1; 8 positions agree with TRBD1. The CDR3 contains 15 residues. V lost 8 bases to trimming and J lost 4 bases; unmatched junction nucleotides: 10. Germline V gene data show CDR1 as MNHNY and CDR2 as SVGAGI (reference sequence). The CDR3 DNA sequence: TGTGCCAGCCAAACCACAGGGGGGACATACAATGAGCAGTTCTTC. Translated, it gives CASQTTGGTYNEQFF.

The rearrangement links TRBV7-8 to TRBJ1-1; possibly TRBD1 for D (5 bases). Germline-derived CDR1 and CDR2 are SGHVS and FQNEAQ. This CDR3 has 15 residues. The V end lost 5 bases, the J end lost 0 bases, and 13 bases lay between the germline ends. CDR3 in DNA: TGTGCCAGCAGCCTGATCCTGACAGTGAACACTGAAGCTTTCTTT. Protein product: CASSLILTVNTEAFF. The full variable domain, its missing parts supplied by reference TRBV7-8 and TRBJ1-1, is GAGVSQSPRYKVAKRGQDVALRCDPISGHVSLFWYQQALGQGPEFLTYFQNEAQLDKSGLPSDRFFAERPEGSVSTLKIQRTQQEDSAVYLCASSLILTVNTEAFFGQGTRLTVV.

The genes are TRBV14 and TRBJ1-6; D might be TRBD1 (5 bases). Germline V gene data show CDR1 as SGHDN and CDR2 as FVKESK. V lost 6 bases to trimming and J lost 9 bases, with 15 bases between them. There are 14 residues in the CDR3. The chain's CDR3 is CASRSAGEVSPLHF. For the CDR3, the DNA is TGTGCCAGCAGGTCAGCGGGGGAGGTTTCACCCCTCCACTTT.

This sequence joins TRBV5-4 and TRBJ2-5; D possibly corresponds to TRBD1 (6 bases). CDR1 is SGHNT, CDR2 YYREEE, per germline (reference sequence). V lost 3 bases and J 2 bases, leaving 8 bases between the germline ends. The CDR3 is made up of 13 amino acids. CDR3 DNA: TGTGCCAGCAGCTGGGACATTCAAGAGACCCAGTACTTC. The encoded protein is CASSWDIQETQYF.

This CDR3 is CSVGSAQGNYGYTF. In DNA form, the CDR3 reads TGCAGCGTTGGGTCCGCGCAGGGTAACTATGGCTACACCTTC. This chain connects TRBV29-1 to TRBJ1-2, with D possibly TRBD1 on 5 matching bases. Germline CDR1 is SQVTM and CDR2 is ANQGSEA. Trimming removed 4 bases from V and 1 base from J, with 13 bases in between. This CDR3 has 14 amino acids.

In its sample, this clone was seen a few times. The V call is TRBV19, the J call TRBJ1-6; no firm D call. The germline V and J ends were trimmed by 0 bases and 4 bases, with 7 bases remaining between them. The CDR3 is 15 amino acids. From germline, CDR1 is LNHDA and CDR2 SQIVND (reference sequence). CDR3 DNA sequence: TGTGCCAGTAGTATAGATCCGGGTTATAATTCACCCCTCCACTTT. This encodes CASSIDPGYNSPLHF.

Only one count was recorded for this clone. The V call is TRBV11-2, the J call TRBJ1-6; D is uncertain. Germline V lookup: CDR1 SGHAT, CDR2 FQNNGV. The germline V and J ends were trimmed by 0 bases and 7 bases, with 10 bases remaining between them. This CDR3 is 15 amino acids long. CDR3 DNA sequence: TGTGCCAGCAGCTTAGATCGCCAGTACAATTCACCCCTCCACTTT. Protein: CASSLDRQYNSPLHF. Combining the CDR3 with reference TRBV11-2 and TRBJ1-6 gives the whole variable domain EAGVAQSPRYKIIEKRQSVAFWCNPISGHATLYWYQQILGQGPKLLIQFQNNGVVDDSQLPKDRFSAERLKGVDSTLKIQPAKLEDSAVYLCASSLDRQYNSPLHFGNGTRLTVT.

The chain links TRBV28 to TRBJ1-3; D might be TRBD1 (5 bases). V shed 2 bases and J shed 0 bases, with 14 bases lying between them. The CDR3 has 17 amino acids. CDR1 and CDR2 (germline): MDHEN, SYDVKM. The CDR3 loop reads CASSLLQGPDSGNTIYF. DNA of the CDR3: TGTGCCAGCAGTTTACTTCAGGGTCCGGACTCTGGAAACACCATATATTTT. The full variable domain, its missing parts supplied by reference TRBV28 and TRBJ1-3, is DVKVTQSSRYLVKRTGEKVFLECVQDMDHENMFWYRQDPGLGLRLIYFSYDVKMKEKGDIPEGYSVSREKKERFSLILESASTNQTSMYLCASSLLQGPDSGNTIYFGEGSWLTVV.

The CDR3 DNA sequence: TGTGCCAGCAGCGTAGACAGTGAGGCCTACAATGAGCAGTTCTTC. Protein: CASSVDSEAYNEQFF. The V call is TRBV6-2 or TRBV6-3, the J call TRBJ2-1, with D possibly being TRBD1 (5 bases). V lost 6 bases and J lost 2, with 14 bases in between. The CDR3 loop spans 15 amino acids. Germline CDR1 is MNHEY and CDR2 is SVGEGT.

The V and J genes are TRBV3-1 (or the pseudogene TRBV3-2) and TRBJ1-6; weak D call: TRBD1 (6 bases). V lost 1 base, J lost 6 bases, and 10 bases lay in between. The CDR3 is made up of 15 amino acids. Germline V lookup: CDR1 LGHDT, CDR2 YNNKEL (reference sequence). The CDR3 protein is CASSQAGGLNSPLHF. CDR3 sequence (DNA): TGTGCCAGCAGCCAAGCCGGGGGGCTTAATTCACCCCTCCACTTT.